The 20 T cell receptor beta chains presented below share a single source sample, sequenced in a study of blood T cell repertoires in COVID-19. The table came from immunoSEQ multiplex PCR; TCRdb's copy has only in-frame clones and leaves some out. The repertoire holds 200,000 to 300,000 clones, with about 80% as singletons. Sequenced input: peripheral blood. The source of these receptors is a woman of 80 years or more with acute or convalescent COVID-19.

This chain uses TRBV28 with TRBJ1-5; the match to TRBD1 covers 7 bases. CDR1 MDHEN and CDR2 SYDVKM come from the germline V gene. The CDR3 consists of 15 residues. With V trimmed by 3 bases and J by 5 bases, 7 bases remained unmatched. CDR3 sequence: CASSFYRGYDQPQHF. For the CDR3, the DNA is TGTGCCAGCAGTTTTTACAGGGGTTACGATCAGCCCCAGCATTTT.

In this sample, this clone turned up once. The rearrangement links TRBV20-1 to TRBJ1-2; D is unresolved. The germline gives CDR1 DFQATT, CDR2 SNEGSKA (reference sequence). This CDR3 is built from 11 residues. Trimming pared 0 bases from V and 11 bases from J, leaving 10 bases between. CDR3 nucleotide sequence: TGCAGTGCTAGAGATAGGACTTATTACACCTTC. It translates to CSARDRTYYTF.

The V gene is TRBV7-9, the J gene TRBJ2-5, with 7 nucleotides matching TRBD2. Looked up from germline, CDR1 is SEHNR and CDR2 is FQNEAQ (reference sequence). V shed 5 bases and J 5 bases; nucleotides not matched to a gene: 11. This CDR3 is 15 amino acids long. CDR3 DNA sequence: TGTGCCAGCAGCCCAGGAGGGAAGGGAGGGGAGACCCAGTACTTC. This translates into CASSPGGKGGETQYF.

The J gene is TRBJ2-3, the V gene TRBV12-5; TRBD1 is a possible D gene (6 bases). Trimming shortened V by 5 bases and J by 3 bases, and 15 bases separated the two germline ends. The CDR3 runs to 15 residues. Germline CDR1 and CDR2: LGHNT and FRNRAP. The CDR3 DNA follows: TGTGCTAGTGGTGAACAGGGTTTCGGGACAGATACGCAGTATTTT. It yields the protein CASGEQGFGTDTQYF. Full variable domain (outside the CDR3, taken from reference TRBV12-5 and TRBJ2-3): DARVTQTPRHKVTEMGQEVTMRCQPILGHNTVFWYRQTMMQGLELLAYFRNRAPLDDSGMPKDRFSAEMPDATLATLKIQPSEPRDSAVYFCASGEQGFGTDTQYFGPGTRLTVL.

This sequence joins TRBV5-1 and TRBJ2-5; unclear D gene. Trimming shortened V by 0 bases and J by 1 base, and 10 bases separated the two germline ends. CDR3 length: 15 residues. Germline assignment: CDR1 SGHRS and CDR2 YFSETQ. As DNA, the CDR3 is TGCGCCAGCAGCTTGGTGGGCACAACCCAAGAGACCCAGTACTTC. Its protein is CASSLVGTTQETQYF.

A word on this clone: The same CDR3 also results from other DNA sequences found in this sample. The V gene is TRBV3-1 (or the pseudogene TRBV3-2), the J gene TRBJ1-5; 8 positions match TRBD1. Per the germline V gene, CDR1 is LGHDT and CDR2 is YNNKEL (reference sequence). This CDR3 contains 15 residues. V was pared by 0 bases and J by 6 bases, with 4 bases of the junction left unmatched. The CDR3 loop is CASSQDSGGGQPQHF. CDR3 nucleotide sequence: TGTGCCAGCAGCCAAGATTCAGGGGGCGGTCAGCCCCAGCATTTT.

The genes are TRBV7-6 and TRBJ2-7, with 7 bases matching TRBD1. This CDR3 has 14 residues. Germline V gene sequence: CDR1 SGHVS, CDR2 FNYEAQ. V was pared by 8 bases and J by 6 bases, with 13 bases of the junction left unmatched. The CDR3 region is CASQKVTGMGEQYF. In DNA form, the CDR3 reads TGTGCCAGCCAGAAGGTGACAGGGATGGGCGAGCAGTACTTC.

This rearrangement joins TRBV2 to TRBJ1-6, with 8 bases that match TRBD1. The CDR3 loop spans 14 amino acids. The V and J ends lost 5 bases and 10 bases, in that order; junction bases with no gene match: 7. CDR1 SNHLY and CDR2 FYNNEI come from the germline V gene. CDR3 sequence reads: CASSLRTGQSPLHF. The CDR3 DNA is TGTGCCAGCAGTCTCCGGACAGGGCAATCACCCCTCCACTTT.

This clone was detected only a few times. The gene calls are TRBV28 and TRBJ1-5; perhaps TRBD1 as D (6 bases). V lost 4 bases and J lost 1, with 11 bases in between. This CDR3 is built from 15 residues. The V gene's germline CDR1 is MDHEN and CDR2 SYDVKM. CDR3 DNA sequence: TGTGCCAGCAGTTCAGGGGATTCGAGCAATCAGCCCCAGCATTTT. The encoded protein is CASSSGDSSNQPQHF.

The rearrangement joins TRBV5-1 to TRBJ1-5; D perhaps matches TRBD1 (5 bases). Trimming took off 4 bases at V and 2 bases at J, with 13 bases between the two ends. The germline gives CDR1 SGHRS, CDR2 YFSETQ. The CDR3 extends over 15 amino acids. The CDR3 DNA sequence: TGCGCCAGCAGCATCCTCGGGGGAGGCAATCAGCCCCAGCATTTT. Protein sequence: CASSILGGGNQPQHF.

CDR3 region: CASRAQGLGGYTF. In DNA, the CDR3 is TGTGCCAGTAGAGCGCAGGGGTTGGGTGGCTACACCTTC. This rearrangement joins TRBV19 to TRBJ1-2; weak D call: TRBD1 (6 bases). The CDR3 has 13 residues. Between the trimmed V and J ends, which lost 6 bases and 7 bases, there was a span of 15 bases. Germline CDR1 is LNHDA and CDR2 is SQIVND (reference sequence). The complete variable domain, with remaining parts taken from reference TRBV19 and TRBJ1-2, reads DGGITQSPKYLFRKEGQNVTLSCEQNLNHDAMYWYRQDPGQGLRLIYYSQIVNDFQKGDIAEGYSVSREKKESFPLTVTSAQKNPTAFYLCASRAQGLGGYTFGSGTRLTVV.

The chain has TRBV3-1 (or the pseudogene TRBV3-2) and TRBJ2-7; 7 bases map to TRBD2. V lost 3 bases, J lost 0 bases, and 2 bases stayed unmatched. Germline V lookup: CDR1 LGHDT, CDR2 YNNKEL (reference sequence). This CDR3 has 14 residues. The CDR3 DNA reads TGTGCCAGCAGCCAGAAGCGGGACTCCTACGAGCAGTACTTC. It is translated as CASSQKRDSYEQYF.

In this sample, this clone turned up a few times. The rearrangement uses TRBV6-6 and TRBJ2-6; D uncertain. CDR1 and CDR2 from the germline V gene are MNHNY and SVGAGI (reference sequence). Trimming removed 5 bases from V and 2 bases from J, with 7 bases in between. The CDR3 length is 14 residues. The CDR3 reads CASSIGAGANVLTF. The CDR3 nucleotides read TGTGCCAGCAGTATTGGAGCTGGGGCCAACGTCCTGACTTTC.

This clone has a handful of counts. The chain carries TRBV2 and TRBJ2-2; tentatively, D is TRBD2 (5 bases). The germline V and J ends were trimmed by 5 bases and 1 base, with 8 bases remaining between them. Germline V gene lookup returns CDR1 SNHLY and CDR2 FYNNEI. There are 14 residues in the CDR3. CDR3 in DNA: TGTGCCAGCAGTTTTCGGGAGAACACCGGGGAGCTGTTTTTT. It specifies CASSFRENTGELFF.

In this sample, this clone turned up a few times. This sequence joins TRBV28 and TRBJ2-7, with D possibly matching TRBD1 (5 bases). This CDR3 comprises 16 residues. With 8 bases removed from V and 3 bases from J, the gap between germline ends came to 23 bases. Germline V lookup: CDR1 MDHEN, CDR2 SYDVKM. This CDR3 is CASAAWGTGLNYEQYF. DNA for the CDR3: TGTGCCAGCGCCGCTTGGGGAACAGGCCTAAACTACGAGCAGTACTTC. The full variable domain, with the rest looked up from reference TRBV28 and TRBJ2-7, is DVKVTQSSRYLVKRTGEKVFLECVQDMDHENMFWYRQDPGLGLRLIYFSYDVKMKEKGDIPEGYSVSREKKERFSLILESASTNQTSMYLCASAAWGTGLNYEQYFGPGTRLTVT.

The gene calls are TRBV28 and TRBJ1-1; unclear D gene. Germline V lookup: CDR1 MDHEN, CDR2 SYDVKM. The CDR3 consists of 15 residues. The V end lost 3 bases, the J end lost 7 bases, and 18 bases lay between the germline ends. CDR3 nucleotide sequence: TGTGCCAGCAGTTTGTACCAGTCACTAAGAGGTGAAGCTTTCTTT. This encodes CASSLYQSLRGEAFF. Complete variable domain (other parts from reference TRBV28 and TRBJ1-1): DVKVTQSSRYLVKRTGEKVFLECVQDMDHENMFWYRQDPGLGLRLIYFSYDVKMKEKGDIPEGYSVSREKKERFSLILESASTNQTSMYLCASSLYQSLRGEAFFGQGTRLTVV.

The chain employs TRBV7-8 and TRBJ2-1; possible D gene TRBD2, 5 bases. CDR3 length equals 17 residues. Germline assignment: CDR1 SGHVS and CDR2 FQNEAQ. V lost 1 base and J lost 6, with 19 bases in between. The CDR3 DNA sequence: TGTGCCAGCAGCTTAGATCTCCGGGGAATACCTACCAATGAGCAGTTCTTC. It codes for CASSLDLRGIPTNEQFF.

This clone was picked up one time. V and J are TRBV2 and TRBJ2-5; TRBD2 matches 9 bases. Germline CDR1 reads SNHLY; CDR2 reads FYNNEI. After removal of 6 bases from V and 0 bases from J, the junction contained 11 bases not matched to a gene. The CDR3 has 17 amino acids. The CDR3 loop is CASSPAGAGGYQETQYF. The CDR3 region has the DNA TGTGCCAGCAGCCCCGCTGGGGCGGGGGGGTACCAAGAGACCCAGTACTTC.

The chain employs TRBV5-1 and TRBJ2-7, with D possibly matching TRBD1 (5 bases). The length of the CDR3 is 13 residues. Trimming took off 0 bases at V and 5 bases at J, with 9 bases between the two ends. Germline values: CDR1 SGHRS, CDR2 YFSETQ. The CDR3 protein is CASSLDRSHEQYF. CDR3 nucleotides: TGCGCCAGCAGCTTGGACAGGTCTCACGAGCAGTACTTC. Full variable domain (rest looked up from reference TRBV5-1 and TRBJ2-7): KAGVTQTPRYLIKTRGQQVTLSCSPISGHRSVSWYQQTPGQGLQFLFEYFSETQRNKGNFPGRFSGRQFSNSRSEMNVSTLELGDSALYLCASSLDRSHEQYFGPGTRLTVT.

The chain has TRBV12-3 or TRBV12-4 and TRBJ2-2; possibly TRBD2 for D (6 bases). V lost 10 bases and J 6 bases, leaving 12 bases between the germline ends. CDR3 length: 12 amino acids. CDR3 loop: CATNPGAGELFF. In nucleotides, the CDR3 is TGTGCCACCAACCCGGGAGCCGGGGAGCTGTTTTTT.